This T cell receptor beta chain was observed in a study of blood T cell repertoires in COVID-19. Looking at the study overall: Samples taken during acute and convalescent COVID-19 were collected in the United States, Italy and Spain. PBMCs, B-cell-depleted T cells, or T cells provided the cDNA or gDNA that made up the material.

Sequencing was performed with immunoSEQ multiplex PCR; in TCRdb, only in-frame clones are kept and a portion is missing. The sample has about 240,000 clones, roughly 79% seen once. This CDR3 comprises 18 residues. Source material: peripheral blood. The chain uses TRBV21-1 and TRBJ2-3; the table's D gene call, TRBD2, was not cross checked with the DNA. TRBV21-1 is a known pseudogene. The clonotype was recovered from a woman older than 75 with COVID-19, enrolled during active disease. DNA of the CDR3: TGTGCCAGCAGCAAAAGTTCCCTAGCGGGGCGCCTGACAGATACGCAGTATTTT. Its translation is CASSKSSLAGRLTDTQYF.